The T cell receptor (beta chain) described here comes from a study of blood T cell repertoires in acute mononucleosis (dated by TCRdb to the early 2020s). Context from the whole study: Convalescent samples, representing the memory response, were collected 5 to 8 months after the acute presentation. Mean blood EBV load was 3.5 to 4.5 log10 genome copies per million B cells during acute infection and 2 to 3 at convalescence.

With regard to this clone: The CDR3 does not close with the conserved phenylalanine or tryptophan, likely indicating a read error. The DNA is omitted, as the CDR3 cannot be located on it reliably, and the CDR3 follows TCRdb's listing.

Based on the germline V gene, the CDR1 and CDR2 sequences are SQVTM and ANQGSEA. The CDR3 is 15 amino acids long, termini counted. For TCR profiling, total RNA from at least 8,000 sorted tetramer+ CD8 T cells was reverse transcribed into cDNA. CDR3 regions were PCR-amplified with primers annealing to V and J regions, and unique molecular identifiers were added to track templates. Profiling of the TCRalpha and TCRbeta chains was done on the immunoSEQ platform, including the sequencing and error-correction standards of that platform. Turning to the authors' computational methods: Clonal copy numbers were corrected for sequencing and PCR errors, and CDR3s were defined according to IMGT conventions. Only productive rearrangements were analyzed, using immunoSEQ Analyzer versions 2.0 and 3.0, with gene-pairing frequencies processed further in Microsoft Excel. V-J pairings were visualized as Circos plots, and CDR3 motifs were found with MEME plus a custom motifSearch program. The OLGA algorithm was used to calculate the probability of generation of TCR sequences. Clonotypes found at both visits were termed persistent, clonotypes found only in the acute phase were termed nonpersistent, and clonotypes found only at convalescence were termed de novo. A public TCR was defined as an amino acid clonotype used by more than one donor. TCRdb took this table from immuneACCESS and kept in-frame rearrangements with V and J called. Such tables lack part of the clones; where checked against another copy, unresolved V genes explain under half of the gap, and the rest is unexplained. V and J calls plus clone size are reproduced from that table; the DNA served to infer D and trimming. The sample table holds thousands of clones, of which 25% were seen once. In total, the top ten clones hold about 45% of the sample.

Beyond this particular receptor, the publication reports: GLC-BM selection appeared to involve both chains, including public TCRbeta motifs on BV14-BJ2 and BV20-BJ1 alongside a TCRalpha motif on AV5-AJ31. The low acute-to-convalescent clonotype overlap might be partly explained by sampling error, because only a fraction of each donor's blood was analyzed. With just a few donors in the cohort, the group averages were based on very few individuals. Persistence into convalescence was observed for only about 9% of unique acute clonotypes, yet most of the response was made up by these persisting clonotypes, and the remaining acute clonotypes were seemingly replaced by new diverse de novo clonotypes.

This sample's time point label indicates: convalescence about 6 months (5-8 months) after acute presentation (visit 7). Over the course of primary infection, this study followed CD8 T cell responses against two immunodominant EBV epitopes, BRLF1 109 (YVL-BR) and BMLF1 280 (GLC-BM). A positive serum heterophile antibody test together with EBV viral capsid antigen-specific IgM pointed to primary EBV infection. As a first step, magnetic positive selection (MACS) was used to enrich total CD8 T cells from the PBMCs. A FACSAria III was used to sort live CD3+ CD8+ tetramer+ cells to a purity above 85%. A PE-conjugated tetramer loaded with the BMLF1 280-288 peptide was used for cell sorting. At both acute infection and convalescence, EBV epitope-specific CD8 T cells were tetramer-sorted, and the TCR repertoires of those cells were deep-sequenced directly ex vivo. The donors were a few individuals between about 18 and 30 years old who had clinical acute infectious mononucleosis and laboratory evidence of primary EBV infection. Heparinized peripheral blood was drawn at clinical presentation with mononucleosis symptoms and was drawn again about 6 months later. Ficoll-Paque density gradient centrifugation was used to isolate PBMCs.

The material sequenced was EBV GLC epitope tetramer+ CD8+ T cells sorted from PBMCs, taken during convalescence from infectious mononucleosis. The cell subset or site label corresponds to: CD8 T cells binding tetramer with EBV BMLF1 280-288 peptide (GLC-BM). The V and J genes are TRBV29-1 and TRBJ1-4. This receptor was identified in a woman under 30 with infectious mononucleosis caused by EBV. For the CDR3, the sequence is CSVGSGGTNEKTVFL.